This TCR beta chain was identified during a study of a mutant IDH1 vaccine in newly diagnosed glioma. Turning to this clone: Antigen unknown.

Study-level results: Overall, 93.3% of patients had vaccine-induced immune responses.

Time point here: week 35, safety follow-up. Vaccination comprised doses that each held 300 ug of mutant IDH1 20-mer peptide, plus topical imiquimod. Diagnosis in the donors showed new WHO grade 3 or 4 astrocytomas that were IDH1-mutant and ATRX-lost. The assay was immunoSEQ multiplex PCR, and TCRdb's table has in-frame clones only and misses some. The sample includes about 41,000 clones, roughly nine tenths of them seen just once. The specimen comprised PBMCs, sampled from a glioma patient whose treatment included an IDH1 peptide vaccine. This TCR derives from a man in his forties or fifties with glioma.

The CDR3 DNA sequence: TGTGCCAGCAGTTACTCCCCCGACTCCTACGAGCAGTACTTC. Translation: CASSYSPDSYEQYF. The chain couples TRBV6-5 to TRBJ2-7, with D uncertain. V lost 0 bases to trimming and J lost 0 bases, with 6 bases between them. Germline lookup yields CDR1 MNHEY and CDR2 SVGAGI. The CDR3 contains 14 residues.